Below, 25 T cell receptor beta chains from the same sample are listed, as sequenced in a study of T cell repertoires in cytomegalovirus infection. These receptors have no identified antigens. One entry per CDR3 protein results from TCRdb running MiXCR on the reads. The sample holds roughly 990,000 distinct CDR3 sequences, roughly 30% seen once. Sequencing used cultured CD8+ T cells from PBMCs, obtained from culture after CMV antigen stimulation. The receptors were gathered from a human donor in good health (CMV status not recorded). Some clones in this sample may be carry-over from other donors' samples.

The gene calls are TRBV12-3 or TRBV12-4 and TRBJ1-4, with 11 bases that match TRBD1. The V gene end was trimmed by 5 bases and the J gene end by 6 bases; junction bases not matched to a gene: 5. The CDR3 is 15 amino acids. The CDR3 protein is CASSARDRGDEKLFF. CDR3 nucleotides: TGTGCCAGCAGTGCCCGGGACAGGGGGGATGAAAAACTGTTTTTT.

The V gene is TRBV6-1, the J gene TRBJ1-2; D remains unclear. Germline-derived CDR1 and CDR2 are MNHNS and SASEGT. There are 12 residues in the CDR3. V was clipped by 3 bases and J by 1 base, with 3 bases between them. The DNA of the CDR3 is TGTGCCAGCAGTGAGGATAACTATGGCTACACCTTC. The encoded protein is CASSEDNYGYTF.

This clonotype has at least ten counts. The chain employs TRBV7-9 and TRBJ2-1, with D perhaps TRBD1 (6 bases). CDR1 and CDR2 from the germline V gene are SEHNR and FQNEAQ (reference sequence). V was shortened by 1 base and J by 6 bases, with 16 bases between the two germline ends. The CDR3 is made up of 16 amino acids. Written as DNA, the CDR3 is TGTGCCAGCAGCTTAGGGTTCTGGGGACAAGGCAATGAGCAGTTCTTC. It translates to CASSLGFWGQGNEQFF.

The V gene is TRBV5-4, the J gene TRBJ1-2; D is possibly TRBD1 (5 bases). Germline V gene data show CDR1 as SGHNT and CDR2 as YYREEE (reference sequence). V was pared by 7 bases and J by 3 bases, with 16 bases between. The CDR3 has 14 amino acids. Here the CDR3 DNA reads TGTGCCAGCGGTGGAGGGGTGATCGACTATGGCTACACCTTC. This codes for CASGGGVIDYGYTF.

In this sample, this clonotype turned up a few times. The chain links TRBV20-1 to TRBJ2-7; tentatively, D is TRBD1 (5 bases). With 0 bases removed from V and 3 bases from J, the gap between germline ends came to 21 bases. In germline, CDR1 is DFQATT, CDR2 SNEGSKA (reference sequence). The CDR3 is 17 amino acids. Here the CDR3 reads CSARDLLGPSGNYEQYF. For the CDR3, the DNA is TGCAGTGCTAGAGATCTGCTGGGGCCTAGTGGGAACTACGAGCAGTACTTC.

In its sample, this clonotype was seen a few times. This rearrangement joins TRBV15 to TRBJ1-5, with 8 bases fitting TRBD1. Per germline, CDR1 LNHNV and CDR2 YYDKDF (reference sequence). The CDR3 covers 15 residues. Unmatched junction bases numbered 11, after V lost 5 bases and J lost 8 bases. The CDR3 sequence: CATSGSGQGIEPQHF. CDR3 sequence (DNA): TGTGCCACCAGCGGCAGTGGACAGGGAATTGAGCCCCAGCATTTT.

The chain couples TRBV12-3 or TRBV12-4 to TRBJ1-1; D gene ambiguous. This CDR3 contains 12 residues. Between the trimmed V and J ends, which lost 10 bases and 1 base, there was a span of 10 bases. This CDR3 reads CANTNGNTEAFF. In nucleotides, the CDR3 is TGTGCCAACACAAACGGGAACACTGAAGCTTTCTTT.

The chain employs TRBV12-3 or TRBV12-4 and TRBJ1-2; TRBD1 agrees at 8 bases. J was trimmed by 10 bases and V by 5 bases; bases with no gene match: 9. The CDR3 length is 13 residues. For the CDR3, the DNA is TGTGCCAGCAGTCCGGGACAGGCTCTTCTCTACACCTTC. This sequence encodes CASSPGQALLYTF.

The chain is built from TRBV6-5 and TRBJ2-3; 8 bases agree with TRBD1. Trimming at V came to 5 bases and at J to 2 bases, leaving 6 bases not matched to a gene. Germline lookup yields CDR1 MNHEY and CDR2 SVGAGI. This CDR3 contains 15 residues. CDR3 sequence (DNA): TGTGCCAGCAGTGAGGACAGGGATTACACAGATACGCAGTATTTT. Its protein is CASSEDRDYTDTQYF.

The chain combines TRBV27 with TRBJ1-2; a possible D gene is TRBD1 (5 bases). The length of the CDR3 is 14 residues. Germline V CDR1 and CDR2: MNHEY, SMNVEV (reference sequence). V was shortened by 7 bases and J by 4 bases, with 16 bases between the two germline ends. The CDR3 reads CASTPTVGTYGYTF. The CDR3, as DNA: TGTGCCAGCACCCCTACCGTGGGGACCTATGGCTACACCTTC.

As for this clonotype: Because the CDR3 is missing its conserved closing phenylalanine or tryptophan, this is likely a read error. This sequence joins TRBV7-9 and TRBJ2-5, with D possibly being TRBD2 (5 bases). CDR1 is SEHNR, CDR2 FQNEAQ, per germline (reference sequence). V lost 5 bases and J 2 bases, leaving 12 bases between the germline ends. The CDR3 covers 14 residues. The CDR3 reads CASSILTTQETQYI. Written as DNA, the CDR3 is TGTGCCAGCAGCATCCTGACTACACAAGAGACCCAGTACATC.

This clonotype has only a few counts. The chain recombines TRBV4-1 with TRBJ2-5; a weak D match, TRBD2 (6 bases). Trimming pared 2 bases from V and 2 bases from J, leaving 18 bases between. The CDR3 totals 17 residues. Germline V CDR1 and CDR2: MGHRA, YSYEKL. Here the CDR3 reads CASSQLPLGLDQETQYF. In DNA, the CDR3 is TGCGCCAGCAGCCAACTCCCTTTGGGACTTGATCAAGAGACCCAGTACTTC.

The chain carries TRBV7-9 and TRBJ1-4; TRBD1 is a possible D gene (5 bases). Germline assignment: CDR1 SEHNR and CDR2 FQNEAQ (reference sequence). V was shortened by 5 bases and J by 7 bases, with 11 bases between the two germline ends. The CDR3 spans 13 residues. This CDR3 reads CASSAGPGEKLFF. CDR3 coding DNA: TGTGCCAGCAGCGCGGGACCCGGTGAAAAACTGTTTTTT.

This clonotype came up a few times. This chain links TRBV6-6 with TRBJ2-4, with 8 bases that match TRBD1. Germline V gene lookup returns CDR1 MNHNY and CDR2 SVGAGI (reference sequence). The CDR3 spans 16 residues. V was pared by 0 bases and J by 3 bases, with 4 bases of the junction left unmatched. In nucleotides, the CDR3 is TGTGCCAGCAGTTACTCGGACAGGGACCTCAAAAACATTCAGTACTTC. Translation: CASSYSDRDLKNIQYF.

Regarding this clonotype: This is likely a read error, given that the CDR3 carries no conserved phenylalanine or tryptophan at its end. The CDR3 reads CASSLNLAGADEQYL. The CDR3 DNA sequence: TGTGCCAGCAGCCTTAACCTAGCGGGGGCCGACGAGCAGTACCTC. The chain recombines TRBV12-3 or TRBV12-4 with TRBJ2-7, with 10 bases fitting TRBD2. J lost 5 bases, V lost 6 bases, and 10 bases had no gene match. There are 15 residues in the CDR3.

The table lists this clonotype with a few counts. This chain uses TRBV7-8 with TRBJ2-5; 8 bases map to TRBD2. There are 17 residues in the CDR3. Trimming at V came to 1 base and at J to 2 bases, leaving 9 bases not matched to a gene. Germline V gene sequence: CDR1 SGHVS, CDR2 FQNEAQ. CDR3 bases: TGTGCCAGCAGCTTAGATTGGCGGGGGGCCAGTCAAGAGACCCAGTACTTC. It is translated as CASSLDWRGASQETQYF. Full variable domain (missing parts from reference TRBV7-8 and TRBJ2-5): GAGVSQSPRYKVAKRGQDVALRCDPISGHVSLFWYQQALGQGPEFLTYFQNEAQLDKSGLPSDRFFAERPEGSVSTLKIQRTQQEDSAVYLCASSLDWRGASQETQYFGPGTRLLVL.

The genes are TRBV20-1 and TRBJ1-4; the D is unclear. The CDR3 length is 15 residues. V dropped 2 bases and J dropped 0 bases, with 10 bases sitting between them. Germline assignment: CDR1 DFQATT and CDR2 SNEGSKA (reference sequence). Here the CDR3 DNA reads TGCAGTGCTAGACACTCCGGGGCAACTAATGAAAAACTGTTTTTT. Protein: CSARHSGATNEKLFF.

This chain connects TRBV27 to TRBJ2-5; 7 bases line up with TRBD1. The CDR3 length is 15 residues. Germline lookup yields CDR1 MNHEY and CDR2 SMNVEV (reference sequence). Trimming removed 4 bases from V and 5 bases from J; junction bases left unmatched: 10. CDR3 amino acids: CASSSHPVRGETQYF. CDR3 nucleotides: TGTGCCAGCAGTTCGCATCCCGTCAGGGGGGAGACCCAGTACTTC.

The chain links TRBV4-3 to TRBJ1-6; no firm D call. The CDR3 consists of 16 residues. Germline loops: CDR1 LGHNA, CDR2 YSLEER. The ends were cut back, 4 bases at V and 10 bases at J, with 20 bases in the middle. CDR3 protein: CASSPKMGHSGSPLHF. CDR3 sequence (DNA): TGCGCCAGCAGCCCGAAAATGGGTCACTCAGGCTCACCCCTCCACTTT.

The rearrangement joins TRBV19 to TRBJ1-2; D not certain. Germline assignment: CDR1 LNHDA and CDR2 SQIVND (reference sequence). The CDR3 has 15 amino acids. Trimming took off 3 bases at V and 0 bases at J, with 11 bases between the two ends. The CDR3 DNA reads as TGTGCCAGTAGTATCCTTGACCGACCTAACTATGGCTACACCTTC. This encodes CASSILDRPNYGYTF.

This clonotype came up a few times. The chain uses TRBV9 and TRBJ2-4; D call uncertain. Germline V lookup: CDR1 SGDLS, CDR2 YYNGEE. The CDR3 extends over 15 amino acids. Trimming left V 4 bases short and J 4 bases short, with 15 bases between. The CDR3 reads CASSPAPQAKNIQYF. CDR3 sequence (DNA): TGTGCCAGCAGCCCGGCCCCCCAGGCAAAAAACATTCAGTACTTC.

As regards this clonotype: A much larger clone differs by one base, so this may be a read error. V and J are TRBV6-6 and TRBJ1-1; 9 bases match TRBD1. The CDR3 is 14 residues long. The germline CDR1 and CDR2 sequences are MNHNY and SVGAGI (reference sequence). CDR3 region: CANSPGQGLSEAFF. The CDR3 coding sequence is TGTGCCAACAGTCCGGGACAGGGTCTTAGTGAAGCTTTCTTT.

This clonotype appeared many times. The V gene is TRBV7-2, the J gene TRBJ1-4, with D perhaps matching TRBD1 (6 bases). This CDR3 is 16 amino acids long. Germline V lookup: CDR1 SGHTA, CDR2 FQGNSA. Trimming removed 6 bases at V and 7 bases at J, with 21 bases between. The CDR3 loop is CASSFLGGAGAEKLFF. CDR3 nucleotides: TGTGCCAGCAGTTTCTTAGGGGGGGCGGGAGCTGAAAAACTGTTTTTT. The whole variable domain, remainder taken from reference TRBV7-2 and TRBJ1-4, is GAGVSQSPSNKVTEKGKDVELRCDPISGHTALYWYRQSLGQGLEFLIYFQGNSAPDKSGLPSDRFSAERTGGSVSTLTIQRTQQEDSAVYLCASSFLGGAGAEKLFFGSGTQLSVL.

The V gene is TRBV7-2, the J gene TRBJ2-5, with D unclear. Germline V gene data show CDR1 as SGHTA and CDR2 as FQGNSA. Trimming took off 2 bases at V and 1 base at J, with 8 bases between the two ends. The CDR3 is 14 amino acids. The CDR3 is CASSLILAQETQYF. The CDR3 DNA sequence: TGTGCCAGCAGCTTAATTCTGGCCCAAGAGACCCAGTACTTC.

This chain uses TRBV6-2 or TRBV6-3 with TRBJ2-1; possibly TRBD2 for D (5 bases). With 4 bases removed from V and 5 bases from J, the gap between germline ends came to 15 bases. The CDR3 is 15 residues long. Germline lookup yields CDR1 MNHEY and CDR2 SVGEGT. In DNA, the CDR3 is TGTGCCAGCAGTTCGACTATGCGAGTTAACAATGAGCAGTTCTTC. This gives the protein CASSSTMRVNNEQFF.